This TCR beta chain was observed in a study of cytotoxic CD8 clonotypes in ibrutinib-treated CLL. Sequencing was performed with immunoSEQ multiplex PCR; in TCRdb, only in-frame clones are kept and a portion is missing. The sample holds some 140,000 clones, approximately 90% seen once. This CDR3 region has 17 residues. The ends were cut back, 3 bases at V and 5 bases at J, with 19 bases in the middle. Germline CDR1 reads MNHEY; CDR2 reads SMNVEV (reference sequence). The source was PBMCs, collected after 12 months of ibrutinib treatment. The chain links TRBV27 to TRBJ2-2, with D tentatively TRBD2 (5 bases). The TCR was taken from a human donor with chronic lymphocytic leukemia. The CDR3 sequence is CASSFSLHITGTGELFF. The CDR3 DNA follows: TGTGCCAGCAGTTTTTCCCTACATATTACGGGGACCGGGGAGCTGTTTTTT.